These 27 T cell receptor beta chains share one sample of origin, sequenced in a study of blood T cell repertoires in COVID-19. The data were produced by immunoSEQ multiplex PCR, yet TCRdb's version contains in-frame clones alone and is incomplete. This sample carries 200,000 or so clones, 82% of them seen once, and the ten largest clones take about 6.9%. Sample: peripheral blood. The receptors here all came from a human donor with acute or convalescent COVID-19. The donor label of this sample is uncertain.

V usage is TRBV29-1 and J usage is TRBJ2-7, with 9 bases identical to TRBD1. The CDR3 runs to 13 residues. Germline CDR1 reads SQVTM; CDR2 reads ANQGSEA. Trimming cost V 5 bases and J 2 bases; bases outside gene matches: 4. The CDR3, as DNA: TGCAGCGTTTTTGGGGACAGGGCCTACGAGCAGTACTTC. Residues: CSVFGDRAYEQYF.

V is TRBV5-1 and J is TRBJ1-4; tentative D call: TRBD1 (6 bases). Germline V gene lookup returns CDR1 SGHRS and CDR2 YFSETQ. The CDR3 spans 17 residues. V was clipped by 1 base and J by 7 bases, with 20 bases between them. CDR3 protein: CASSLQTGGAEGEKLFF. CDR3 nucleotides: TGCGCCAGCAGCTTGCAGACGGGGGGCGCGGAGGGTGAAAAACTGTTTTTT. The full variable domain, completed using reference TRBV5-1 and TRBJ1-4, is KAGVTQTPRYLIKTRGQQVTLSCSPISGHRSVSWYQQTPGQGLQFLFEYFSETQRNKGNFPGRFSGRQFSNSRSEMNVSTLELGDSALYLCASSLQTGGAEGEKLFFGSGTQLSVL.

A single count supports this clone. The J gene is TRBJ1-4, the V gene TRBV7-2; possibly TRBD1 for D (5 bases). V was cut by 0 bases and J by 7 bases, with 12 bases left in between. The CDR3 extends over 15 amino acids. Germline CDR1 SGHTA, CDR2 FQGNSA. CDR3 DNA: TGTGCCAGCAGCTTAGCATCCGGGACTTTTGAAAAACTGTTTTTT. It yields the protein CASSLASGTFEKLFF. The variable domain in full, completed from reference TRBV7-2 and TRBJ1-4, reads GAGVSQSPSNKVTEKGKDVELRCDPISGHTALYWYRQSLGQGLEFLIYFQGNSAPDKSGLPSDRFSAERTGGSVSTLTIQRTQQEDSAVYLCASSLASGTFEKLFFGSGTQLSVL.

This clone was counted only a few times. The J gene is TRBJ2-3, the V gene TRBV7-9; the match to TRBD2 covers 10 bases. CDR1 SEHNR and CDR2 FQNEAQ come from the germline V gene (reference sequence). Trimming took 2 bases from V and 3 from J; bases not matched to a gene: 2. This CDR3 is 15 amino acids long. CDR3 nucleotide sequence: TGTGCCAGCAGCTTACAGGGACTAGCGACAGATACGCAGTATTTT. Translated: CASSLQGLATDTQYF.

This rearrangement joins TRBV15 to TRBJ2-1, with D possibly TRBD2 on 5 matching bases. V lost 0 bases and J 3 bases, leaving 12 bases between the germline ends. Germline-derived CDR1 and CDR2 are LNHNV and YYDKDF (reference sequence). This CDR3 comprises 16 residues. The CDR3 loop is CATSRDLREFYNEQFF. The CDR3 DNA reads as TGTGCCACCAGCAGAGATTTGAGGGAATTCTACAATGAGCAGTTCTTC.

This clone has more than one count but fewer than ten. The chain employs TRBV29-1 and TRBJ1-4; a possible D gene is TRBD1 (6 bases). V was pared by 1 base and J by 8 bases, with 11 bases between. Germline lookup yields CDR1 SQVTM and CDR2 ANQGSEA. The CDR3 has 13 amino acids. The CDR3 loop is CSVEVQGNEKLFF. The CDR3 DNA sequence: TGCAGCGTTGAAGTACAGGGTAACGAAAAACTGTTTTTT.

The rearrangement links TRBV12-3 or TRBV12-4 to TRBJ2-4; a possible D gene is TRBD1 (6 bases). This CDR3 contains 13 residues. Trimming stripped 1 base from V and 8 bases from J, with 9 bases between. The CDR3 sequence is CASSLGDMDIQYF. The CDR3 coding sequence is TGTGCCAGCAGTTTAGGGGACATGGACATTCAGTACTTC.

The V call is TRBV7-9, the J call TRBJ2-4, with 9 nucleotides matching TRBD1. CDR3 length equals 16 residues. Germline CDR1 and CDR2: SEHNR and FQNEAQ (reference sequence). Unmatched junction bases numbered 14, after V lost 5 bases and J lost 9 bases. CDR3 loop: CASSMSSGTGSGIQYF. CDR3 coding DNA: TGTGCCAGCAGCATGTCCTCCGGGACAGGGTCGGGCATTCAGTACTTC.

This chain links TRBV9 with TRBJ2-4; 8 bases match TRBD2. With 0 bases clipped from V and 7 bases from J, the junction kept 6 bases outside the gene matches. Germline V gene sequence: CDR1 SGDLS, CDR2 YYNGEE. The CDR3 covers 15 residues. The CDR3 DNA follows: TGTGCCAGCAGCGTAGATGGGACTAGACTTAACATTCAGTACTTC. Its translation: CASSVDGTRLNIQYF.

The chain is built from TRBV6-5 and TRBJ2-3; 9 positions agree with TRBD1. J gave up 6 bases and V 10 bases, and 8 bases lay outside the gene matches. The germline V gene encodes CDR1 MNHEY and CDR2 SVGAGI. The CDR3 extends over 13 amino acids. This CDR3 reads CATQQGARDTQYF. The CDR3 bases are TGTGCCACACAACAGGGGGCGCGGGATACGCAGTATTTT.

V gene TRBV5-4 combines with J gene TRBJ2-7; 9 nucleotides align to TRBD2. This CDR3 comprises 15 residues. Germline CDR1 reads SGHNT; CDR2 reads YYREEE (reference sequence). The V segment lost 4 bases and the J segment 7 bases; nucleotides outside the gene matches: 12. The CDR3 protein is CASSSRGGRVREQYF. CDR3 in DNA: TGTGCCAGCAGCAGTCGGGGCGGGAGGGTTCGGGAGCAGTACTTC.

The V and J genes are TRBV5-1 and TRBJ2-3; tentative D call: TRBD2 (5 bases). The CDR3 length is 14 residues. Germline CDR1 SGHRS, CDR2 YFSETQ. V dropped 3 bases and J dropped 2 bases, with 10 bases sitting between them. The CDR3 sequence: CASSYGLDTDTQYF. The CDR3 DNA is TGCGCCAGCAGCTACGGACTTGACACAGATACGCAGTATTTT.

V and J are TRBV2 and TRBJ1-2; D is undetermined. The V end was cut by 5 bases, the J end by 2 bases, with 18 bases between. The germline gives CDR1 SNHLY, CDR2 FYNNEI. The CDR3 runs to 16 residues. CDR3 sequence: CASSQSGVSLNYGYTF. The CDR3 nucleotides read TGTGCCAGCAGTCAAAGCGGGGTCAGTCTGAACTATGGCTACACCTTC.

V gene TRBV5-1 combines with J gene TRBJ2-5; 9 positions match TRBD1. V lost 0 bases and J lost 7; bases outside the gene matches: 10. The CDR3 consists of 16 residues. Germline V gene data show CDR1 as SGHRS and CDR2 as YFSETQ. This CDR3 reads CASSLGQGVTIGTQYF. CDR3 nucleotide sequence: TGCGCCAGCAGCTTGGGACAGGGGGTTACAATAGGGACCCAGTACTTC.

This rearrangement joins TRBV19 to TRBJ2-1; TRBD2 might be the D (5 bases). The CDR3 consists of 14 residues. With 6 bases removed from V and 0 bases from J, the gap between germline ends came to 9 bases. Germline-derived CDR1 and CDR2 are LNHDA and SQIVND (reference sequence). In DNA form, the CDR3 reads TGTGCCAGTAGGCAGCGGCACTCCTACAATGAGCAGTTCTTC. Protein: CASRQRHSYNEQFF.

To note about this clone: This same CDR3 is encoded by further DNA sequences in the sample. The chain employs TRBV6-5 and TRBJ1-5; possible D gene TRBD1, 5 bases. Germline assignment: CDR1 MNHEY and CDR2 SVGAGI. Trimming pared 0 bases from V and 4 bases from J, leaving 10 bases between. This CDR3 comprises 15 residues. This chain's CDR3 is CASSYSFKGNQPQHF. The CDR3 nucleotides read TGTGCCAGCAGTTACTCGTTTAAGGGGAATCAGCCCCAGCATTTT.

The chain carries TRBV6-6 and TRBJ2-7; 8 bases match TRBD1. Germline CDR1 reads MNHNY; CDR2 reads SVGAGI (reference sequence). This CDR3 region has 14 residues. The trim removed 6 bases at V and 1 base at J, leaving 5 bases unmatched. CDR3 bases: TGTGCCAGCAGGATGACAGGGGTTTCCTACGAGCAGTACTTC. This codes for CASRMTGVSYEQYF.

The rearrangement links TRBV3-1 (or the pseudogene TRBV3-2) to TRBJ1-3; perhaps TRBD1 as D (6 bases). V was cut by 5 bases and J by 0 bases, with 20 bases left in between. Germline V lookup: CDR1 LGHDT, CDR2 YNNKEL (reference sequence). This CDR3 spans 18 amino acids. The CDR3 is CASSSRGGDTRSGNTIYF. CDR3 bases: TGTGCCAGCAGCTCAAGGGGAGGGGACACCCGCTCTGGAAACACCATATATTTT.

This clone was seen a few times. The chain recombines TRBV27 with TRBJ1-6; a weak D match, TRBD1 (5 bases). Trimming shortened V by 3 bases and J by 7 bases, and 13 bases separated the two germline ends. CDR1 and CDR2 (germline): MNHEY, SMNVEV (reference sequence). The CDR3 consists of 15 residues. The CDR3 DNA sequence: TGTGCCAGCAGTTTGGGGCCGCTGGAGAATTCACCCCTCCACTTT. It yields the protein CASSLGPLENSPLHF.

The V and J genes are TRBV28 and TRBJ1-3; D might be TRBD1 (5 bases). Germline CDR1 MDHEN, CDR2 SYDVKM. The CDR3 loop spans 14 amino acids. V lost 3 bases to trimming and J lost 3 bases, with 9 bases between them. As DNA, the CDR3 is TGTGCCAGCAGTTTGGGAGGGGTTGGAAACACCATATATTTT. Its protein is CASSLGGVGNTIYF.

V is TRBV7-2 and J is TRBJ1-1, with D possibly TRBD1 on 5 matching bases. CDR3 size: 14 residues. V gave up 1 base and J gave up 6 bases, with 12 bases separating them. Germline CDR1 SGHTA, CDR2 FQGNSA. The CDR3 loop reads CASSLGLWGAEAFF. CDR3 in DNA: TGTGCCAGCAGCTTAGGTCTCTGGGGGGCTGAAGCTTTCTTT.

This sequence joins TRBV6-6 and TRBJ2-4; TRBD1 matches at 7 bases. The V gene's germline CDR1 is MNHNY and CDR2 SVGAGI (reference sequence). The ends lost 0 bases at V and 8 bases at J; junction bases unmatched: 10. The CDR3 is 16 residues long. DNA for the CDR3: TGTGCCAGCAGTTACTCCACAGGGGTGACCTCAGACATTCAGTACTTC. It yields the protein CASSYSTGVTSDIQYF.

A word on this clone: One end of the junction does not line up with germline, which may come from a read error. This chain uses TRBV5-1 with TRBJ1-4; TRBD1 might be the D (5 bases). Germline V CDR1 and CDR2: SGHRS, YFSETQ. This CDR3 region has 14 residues. The CDR3 DNA is TGCGCCAGCAGGTTGGCGGGGGATAATGAAAAACTGTTTTTT. This translates into CASRLAGDNEKLFF.

The chain combines TRBV10-3 with TRBJ1-4, with D perhaps matching TRBD1 (6 bases). The CDR3 loop spans 15 amino acids. Germline values: CDR1 ENHRY, CDR2 SYGVKD. Trimming removed 4 bases from V and 0 bases from J, with 9 bases in between. In DNA form, the CDR3 reads TGTGCCATCAGTGTAGGGGGGGCAACTAATGAAAAACTGTTTTTT. It translates to CAISVGGATNEKLFF.

This rearrangement joins TRBV9 to TRBJ2-1; D is perhaps TRBD2 (5 bases). This CDR3 contains 17 residues. V gave up 0 bases and J gave up 0 bases, with 13 bases separating them. From germline, CDR1 is SGDLS and CDR2 YYNGEE. CDR3: CASSVGVSASSYNEQFF. Here the CDR3 DNA reads TGTGCCAGCAGCGTAGGTGTTAGCGCGTCCTCCTACAATGAGCAGTTCTTC.

The chain recombines TRBV24-1 with TRBJ2-2, with D possibly TRBD1 on 6 matching bases. The V and J ends lost 6 bases and 0 bases respectively, with 7 bases between them. The CDR3 runs to 14 residues. Germline values: CDR1 KGHDR, CDR2 SFDVKD. Here the CDR3 reads CATSRTANTGELFF. In DNA, the CDR3 is TGTGCCACCAGTAGGACAGCGAACACCGGGGAGCTGTTTTTT.

The chain links TRBV5-4 to TRBJ2-3, with 8 bases aligning to TRBD2. J lost 3 bases, V lost 7 bases, and 10 bases had no gene match. Germline V gene lookup returns CDR1 SGHNT and CDR2 YYREEE (reference sequence). This CDR3 contains 15 residues. The chain's CDR3 is CASRAGTRETDTQYF. In DNA form, the CDR3 reads TGTGCCAGCCGGGCCGGGACTAGAGAGACAGATACGCAGTATTTT.